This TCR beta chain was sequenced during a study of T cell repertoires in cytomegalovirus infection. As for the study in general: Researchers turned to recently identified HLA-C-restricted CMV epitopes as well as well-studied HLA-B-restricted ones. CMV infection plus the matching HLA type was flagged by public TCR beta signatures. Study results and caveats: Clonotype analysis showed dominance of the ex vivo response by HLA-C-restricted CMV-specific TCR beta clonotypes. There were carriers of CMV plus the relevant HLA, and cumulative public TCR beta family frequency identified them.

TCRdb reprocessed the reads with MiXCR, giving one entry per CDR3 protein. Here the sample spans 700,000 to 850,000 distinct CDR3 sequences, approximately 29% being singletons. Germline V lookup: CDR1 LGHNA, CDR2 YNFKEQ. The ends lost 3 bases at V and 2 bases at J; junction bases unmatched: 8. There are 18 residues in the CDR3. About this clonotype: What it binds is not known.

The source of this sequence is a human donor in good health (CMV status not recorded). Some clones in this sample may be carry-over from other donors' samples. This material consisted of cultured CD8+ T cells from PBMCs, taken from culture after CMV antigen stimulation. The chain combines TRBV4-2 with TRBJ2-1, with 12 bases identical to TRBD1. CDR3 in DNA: TGTGCCAGCAGCCAGGGACAGGGGGCCCTAGCGCCCTACAATGAGCAGTTCTTC. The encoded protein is CASSQGQGALAPYNEQFF.